These T cell receptor beta chains were read from a single sample in a study of T-cell memory formation after mild COVID-19. TCRdb itself ran the 5' RACE reads through MiXCR, one entry per CDR3 protein. The data show 90,000 to 120,000 distinct CDR3 sequences, roughly 14% seen once. The sequenced material came from PBMCs or a T cell subset sorted from them (not recorded which). Receptors were obtained from a man aged 18 to 29 who had mild COVID-19 (a few samples of this study predate the infection). Cell type and time point are not known. The CDR3 runs from the conserved cysteine through the conserved F or W. D genes are given only for firm matches. Only part of the rows carry a size: once, few, many, or a class if the clone is expanded.

J	V	size	D	CDR3	DNA
TRBJ2-3	TRBV5-4	few	-	CASSLRSAGDTQYF	TGTGCCAGCAGCTTGCGGTCAGCTGGAGATACGCAGTATTTT
TRBJ1-1	TRBV6-6	few	-	CASRSGAAEAFF	TGTGCCAGCAGGTCCGGGGCCGCTGAAGCTTTCTTT
TRBJ2-6	TRBV29-1	many	-	CSVGTDFESGANVLTF	TGCAGCGTTGGCACGGACTTCGAGTCTGGGGCCAACGTCCTGACTTTC
TRBJ1-4	TRBV11-2	-	-	CASSLNEKLFF	TGTGCCAGCAGCCTTAATGAAAAACTGTTTTTT
TRBJ1-1	TRBV12-3/TRBV12-4	-	-	CASSRARNTEAFF	TGTGCCAGCAGCCGAGCGAGGAACACTGAAGCTTTCTTT
TRBJ1-1	TRBV12-3/TRBV12-4	once	TRBD1	CASSWTGPNTEAFF	TGTGCCAGCAGTTGGACAGGTCCGAACACTGAAGCTTTCTTT
TRBJ2-3	TRBV20-1	-	TRBD1	CSARTDRATDTQYF	TGCAGTGCTAGAACGGACAGGGCCACAGATACGCAGTATTTT
TRBJ2-3	TRBV5-1	-	TRBD2	CASSGLAGGSTQYF	TGCGCCAGCTCCGGACTAGCGGGGGGCAGTACGCAGTATTTT
TRBJ2-3	TRBV6-2/TRBV6-3	few	TRBD2	CASRTGLAGGDADTQYF	TGTGCCAGCAGAACTGGACTAGCGGGGGGCGACGCAGATACGCAGTATTTT
TRBJ2-5	TRBV4-1	few	-	CASSHIPGEGETQYF	TGCGCCAGCAGCCATATCCCGGGCGAGGGGGAGACCCAGTACTTC
TRBJ2-7	TRBV7-9	-	-	CASRIGPEQYF	TGTGCCAGCAGGATTGGGCCCGAGCAGTACTTC
TRBJ2-1	TRBV5-1	few	-	CASSLLQLSYNEQFF	TGCGCCAGCAGCTTGTTACAGCTCTCCTACAATGAGCAGTTCTTC
TRBJ1-1	TRBV12-3/TRBV12-4	-	-	CASSLWGDVSNTEAFF	TGTGCCAGCAGTTTATGGGGGGATGTGTCGAACACTGAAGCTTTCTTT
TRBJ2-2	TRBV28	few	TRBD1	CASSRRTGGEDGELFF	TGTGCCAGCAGCCGGAGGACAGGGGGCGAGGACGGGGAGCTGTTTTTT